This is a list of T cell receptor beta chains from one sample in a study of blood T cell repertoires in COVID-19. Some clones are missing from TCRdb's copy, which holds only in-frame ones; the method was immunoSEQ multiplex PCR. The sample consists of 150,000 to 200,000 clones, about 88% of them appearing once. Sequencing was carried out using peripheral blood. These receptor sequences come from a human donor in a cohort sampled during active COVID-19. CDR3s include the opening cysteine and the closing phenylalanine or tryptophan. Fields, in order: V gene, D gene, clone size, J gene, CDR3 DNA, CDR3 protein. A D gene is named only where the DNA matches it firmly. A row's size may be missing; if present it is once, few, many or a size class.

v_gene: TRBV7-6
d_gene: TRBD1
abundance: -
j_gene: TRBJ1-1
CDR3nt: TGTGCCAGCAGGCTTACTGGACAGGAGAACACTGAAGCTTTCTTT
CDR3aa: CASRLTGQENTEAFF

v_gene: TRBV7-2
d_gene: TRBD1
abundance: -
j_gene: TRBJ2-5
CDR3nt: TGTGCCAGCAGCTTCCAGACAGGGGGCGCAGAGACCCAGTACTTC
CDR3aa: CASSFQTGGAETQYF

v_gene: TRBV9
d_gene: -
abundance: once
j_gene: TRBJ1-4
CDR3nt: TGTGCCAGCAGCACGGACACTTCAACTAATGAAAAACTGTTTTTT
CDR3aa: CASSTDTSTNEKLFF

v_gene: TRBV7-8
d_gene: -
abundance: few
j_gene: TRBJ1-4
CDR3nt: TGTGCCAGCAGCTTAGGTGGGAACGGGAAAAAACTGTTTTTT
CDR3aa: CASSLGGNGKKLFF

v_gene: TRBV3-1/TRBV3-2
d_gene: -
abundance: -
j_gene: TRBJ1-1
CDR3nt: TGTGCCAGCAGCCAAGATTTTGGCGGGGGTGAAGCTTTCTTT
CDR3aa: CASSQDFGGGEAFF

v_gene: TRBV10-3
d_gene: -
abundance: once
j_gene: TRBJ2-1
CDR3nt: TGTGCCATCAGCCAGGGCCCCCGATCCGGCAATGAGCAGTTCTTC
CDR3aa: CAISQGPRSGNEQFF

v_gene: TRBV6-2/TRBV6-3
d_gene: TRBD1
abundance: -
j_gene: TRBJ1-5
CDR3nt: TGTGCCAGCAGTTCCCCAGGCGGGACAGGGCCGTATAGCAATCAGCCCCAGCATTTT
CDR3aa: CASSSPGGTGPYSNQPQHF

v_gene: TRBV6-6
d_gene: TRBD1
abundance: -
j_gene: TRBJ1-4
CDR3nt: TGTGCCAGCAGTTCAAATTCCAGGGGGCTTCGGGAAAAACTGTTTTTT
CDR3aa: CASSSNSRGLREKLFF

v_gene: TRBV6-6
d_gene: TRBD2
abundance: -
j_gene: TRBJ2-1
CDR3nt: TGTGCCAGCAGGCGAGGGAATAAGCGGGGGCTCTACAATGAGCAGTTCTTC
CDR3aa: CASRRGNKRGLYNEQFF

v_gene: TRBV30
d_gene: TRBD2
abundance: -
j_gene: TRBJ2-3
CDR3nt: TGTGCCTGGAGGACTAGCGGGAGGGGAGGAGATACGCAGTATTTT
CDR3aa: CAWRTSGRGGDTQYF

v_gene: TRBV30
d_gene: -
abundance: -
j_gene: TRBJ1-2
CDR3nt: TGTGCCTGGAGAAGGGACTTCGCGAACTATGGCTACACCTTC
CDR3aa: CAWRRDFANYGYTF

v_gene: TRBV6-2/TRBV6-3
d_gene: -
abundance: -
j_gene: TRBJ2-7
CDR3nt: TGTGCCAGCAGTTATCAGGGGTTCCACGAGCAGTACTTC
CDR3aa: CASSYQGFHEQYF

v_gene: TRBV5-4
d_gene: TRBD2
abundance: -
j_gene: TRBJ2-3
CDR3nt: TGTGCCAGCAGACGAACTAGCGGGAGATTGGATACGCAGTATTTT
CDR3aa: CASRRTSGRLDTQYF

v_gene: TRBV28
d_gene: -
abundance: -
j_gene: TRBJ1-5
CDR3nt: TGTGCCAGCAGGTACCCCAGATACAATCAGCCCCAGCATTTT
CDR3aa: CASRYPRYNQPQHF

v_gene: TRBV3-1/TRBV3-2
d_gene: -
abundance: -
j_gene: TRBJ1-3
CDR3nt: TGTGCCAGCAGCCGCAATTTAAGAGCAGCGAGCTCTGGAAACACCATATATTTT
CDR3aa: CASSRNLRAASSGNTIYF

v_gene: TRBV29-1
d_gene: TRBD2
abundance: -
j_gene: TRBJ2-1
CDR3nt: TGCAGCGTTCGCCTAGCGGGAGGGCCCCTCCCTGATGAGCAGTTCTTC
CDR3aa: CSVRLAGGPLPDEQFF

v_gene: TRBV4-3
d_gene: TRBD2
abundance: -
j_gene: TRBJ2-5
CDR3nt: TGCGCCAGCAGCCTAGGGACTAAGGAAGAGACCCAGTACTTC
CDR3aa: CASSLGTKEETQYF

v_gene: TRBV9
d_gene: -
abundance: few
j_gene: TRBJ1-6
CDR3nt: TGTGCCAGCAGCGAATTACAGGGTAACTCACCCCTCCACTTT
CDR3aa: CASSELQGNSPLHF

v_gene: TRBV5-4
d_gene: -
abundance: -
j_gene: TRBJ1-1
CDR3nt: TGTGCCAGCAGCGCCCCGGGGAGGAATGAAGCTTTCTTT
CDR3aa: CASSAPGRNEAFF

v_gene: TRBV19
d_gene: TRBD1
abundance: -
j_gene: TRBJ1-1
CDR3nt: TGTGCCAGTAGGGGACAGGGGATCACTGAAGCTTTCTTT
CDR3aa: CASRGQGITEAFF

v_gene: TRBV30
d_gene: -
abundance: few
j_gene: TRBJ2-2
CDR3nt: TGTGCCTGGAGTGTTTGGCAGGGTACCGGGGAGCTGTTTTTT
CDR3aa: CAWSVWQGTGELFF

v_gene: TRBV3-1/TRBV3-2
d_gene: -
abundance: -
j_gene: TRBJ1-5
CDR3nt: TGTGCCAGCAGCCAGGGGGCAGGCAATCAGCCCCAGCATTTT
CDR3aa: CASSQGAGNQPQHF

v_gene: TRBV7-9
d_gene: TRBD1
abundance: -
j_gene: TRBJ1-1
CDR3nt: TGTGCCAGCAGCAGCGGACAGGGAGCCACTGAAGCTTTCTTT
CDR3aa: CASSSGQGATEAFF

v_gene: TRBV7-6
d_gene: -
abundance: -
j_gene: TRBJ2-3
CDR3nt: TGTGCCAGCAGCTGGACTGATACCAGCACAGATACGCAGTATTTT
CDR3aa: CASSWTDTSTDTQYF

v_gene: TRBV2
d_gene: -
abundance: -
j_gene: TRBJ2-2
CDR3nt: TGTGCCAGCACGGTCGGGACCGGGGAGCTGTTTTTT
CDR3aa: CASTVGTGELFF

v_gene: TRBV12-3/TRBV12-4
d_gene: -
abundance: -
j_gene: TRBJ1-5
CDR3nt: TGTGCCAGCCAGGCCCCTGGTCAGCCCCAGCATTTT
CDR3aa: CASQAPGQPQHF

v_gene: TRBV7-8
d_gene: TRBD2
abundance: -
j_gene: TRBJ2-7
CDR3nt: TGTGCCAGCAGCTCCGCTCCGGGACTAGCGGCCCACGAGCAGTACTTC
CDR3aa: CASSSAPGLAAHEQYF

v_gene: TRBV5-6
d_gene: TRBD1
abundance: -
j_gene: TRBJ2-3
CDR3nt: TGTGCCACCCAAGCCGGGACAGGGGGCACAGATACGCAGTATTTT
CDR3aa: CATQAGTGGTDTQYF

v_gene: TRBV19
d_gene: TRBD1
abundance: -
j_gene: TRBJ1-5
CDR3nt: TGTGCCAGTACCACGACAGGGCGGGGTCAGCCCCAGCATTTT
CDR3aa: CASTTTGRGQPQHF

v_gene: TRBV5-3
d_gene: TRBD1
abundance: -
j_gene: TRBJ2-6
CDR3nt: TGTGCCAGAAGCAGCGGACAGGGGTCGACATCCTTCTCTGGGGCCAACGTCCTGACTTTC
CDR3aa: CARSSGQGSTSFSGANVLTF

v_gene: TRBV15
d_gene: TRBD1
abundance: -
j_gene: TRBJ1-6
CDR3nt: TGTGCCACCAGCAGAGACATGGGACAGGGCGGATCACCCCTCCACTTT
CDR3aa: CATSRDMGQGGSPLHF

v_gene: TRBV9
d_gene: -
abundance: -
j_gene: TRBJ2-5
CDR3nt: TGTGCCAGCAGCGTAGCGGGGGACCGACTAGAGACCCAGTACTTC
CDR3aa: CASSVAGDRLETQYF

v_gene: TRBV24-1
d_gene: TRBD2
abundance: -
j_gene: TRBJ2-1
CDR3nt: TGTGCCACCAGTGATCTAGGCGGGAGCTCCTACAATGAGCAGTTCTTC
CDR3aa: CATSDLGGSSYNEQFF

v_gene: TRBV5-6
d_gene: TRBD2
abundance: -
j_gene: TRBJ2-2
CDR3nt: TGTGCCAGCAGCTTGGGACTAGCGGGAGGTACGAACACCGGGGAGCTGTTTTTT
CDR3aa: CASSLGLAGGTNTGELFF

v_gene: TRBV9
d_gene: TRBD1
abundance: -
j_gene: TRBJ1-1
CDR3nt: TGTGCCAGCAGCGACGGACAGGGCATCACTGAAGCTTTCTTT
CDR3aa: CASSDGQGITEAFF

v_gene: TRBV7-9
d_gene: -
abundance: -
j_gene: TRBJ1-5
CDR3nt: TGTGCCAGCAGCCTAGGGGGGGACAGCAATCAGCCCCAGCATTTT
CDR3aa: CASSLGGDSNQPQHF

v_gene: TRBV24-1
d_gene: TRBD1
abundance: -
j_gene: TRBJ1-2
CDR3nt: TGTGCCACCAGTGATTCAGGACAGGATTATGGCTACACCTTC
CDR3aa: CATSDSGQDYGYTF

v_gene: TRBV30
d_gene: -
abundance: -
j_gene: TRBJ2-5
CDR3nt: TGTGCCTGGACAGGGTCGGAGACCCAGTACTTC
CDR3aa: CAWTGSETQYF

v_gene: TRBV30
d_gene: TRBD2
abundance: -
j_gene: TRBJ2-7
CDR3nt: TGTGCCTGGTGTAGAACTAGCGGTCCCTACGAGCAGTACTTC
CDR3aa: CAWCRTSGPYEQYF

v_gene: TRBV19
d_gene: TRBD1
abundance: -
j_gene: TRBJ2-1
CDR3nt: TGTGCCAGTAGTGGACAGGGGCCGTCGGTTGAGCAGTTCTTC
CDR3aa: CASSGQGPSVEQFF

v_gene: TRBV4-2
d_gene: -
abundance: -
j_gene: TRBJ2-1
CDR3nt: TGTGCCAGCAGCCAAGCGACTAGGAAATGGCAGTTCTTC
CDR3aa: CASSQATRKWQFF

v_gene: TRBV25-1
d_gene: TRBD2
abundance: -
j_gene: TRBJ2-3
CDR3nt: TGTGCCAGCAGTCGTAGTAGCGGGGGCACAGATACGCAGTATTTT
CDR3aa: CASSRSSGGTDTQYF

v_gene: TRBV7-2
d_gene: -
abundance: once
j_gene: TRBJ1-1
CDR3nt: TGTGCCAGCAGCATCCTGACAGGGAACACTGAAGCTTTCTTT
CDR3aa: CASSILTGNTEAFF

v_gene: TRBV7-2
d_gene: -
abundance: -
j_gene: TRBJ1-4
CDR3nt: TGTGCCAGCAGCTTGACAGGTCGGGAAAAACTGTTTTTT
CDR3aa: CASSLTGREKLFF

v_gene: TRBV27
d_gene: TRBD1
abundance: -
j_gene: TRBJ1-5
CDR3nt: TGTGCCAGCAGACTTACAGGACAGGGTGGCAATCAGCCCCAGCATTTT
CDR3aa: CASRLTGQGGNQPQHF

v_gene: TRBV25-1
d_gene: -
abundance: -
j_gene: TRBJ1-5
CDR3nt: TGTGCCAGCAGTGACGGGACAACTCCTTATAGCAATCAGCCCCAGCATTTT
CDR3aa: CASSDGTTPYSNQPQHF

v_gene: TRBV7-8
d_gene: TRBD2
abundance: -
j_gene: TRBJ2-1
CDR3nt: TGTGCCAGCAGCCGTTTAGCGGGAGGTACAAATGAGCAGTTCTTC
CDR3aa: CASSRLAGGTNEQFF

v_gene: TRBV19
d_gene: TRBD2
abundance: -
j_gene: TRBJ2-3
CDR3nt: TGTGCCAGTAGTCACGGACTAGCGGGAGGATCAATCACAGATACGCAGTATTTT
CDR3aa: CASSHGLAGGSITDTQYF

v_gene: TRBV12-5
d_gene: TRBD2
abundance: -
j_gene: TRBJ2-4
CDR3nt: TGTGCTAGTGGTTTGGTCGCGGGGGGGTTCAAAAACATTCAGTACTTC
CDR3aa: CASGLVAGGFKNIQYF

v_gene: TRBV30
d_gene: -
abundance: few
j_gene: TRBJ2-7
CDR3nt: TGTGCCTGGAGTGTACTATCGGGCGAGCAGTACTTC
CDR3aa: CAWSVLSGEQYF

v_gene: TRBV5-8
d_gene: -
abundance: -
j_gene: TRBJ1-5
CDR3nt: TGTGCCAGCCGTGGTGTGGGAGGAGGCCAGCCCCAGCATTTT
CDR3aa: CASRGVGGGQPQHF

v_gene: TRBV10-3
d_gene: TRBD1
abundance: -
j_gene: TRBJ2-4
CDR3nt: TGTGCCATCAGTGAGTTACCGGGACAGTCAGCCAAAAACATTCAGTACTTC
CDR3aa: CAISELPGQSAKNIQYF

v_gene: TRBV5-1
d_gene: -
abundance: -
j_gene: TRBJ1-3
CDR3nt: TGCGCCAGCAGCTTGGGAGCTTTGGGGAGCTCTGGAAACACCATATATTTT
CDR3aa: CASSLGALGSSGNTIYF

v_gene: TRBV27
d_gene: TRBD2
abundance: -
j_gene: TRBJ2-2
CDR3nt: TGTGCCAGCAGGAGGACTAGCGGGGCGAACACCGGGGAGCTGTTTTTT
CDR3aa: CASRRTSGANTGELFF

v_gene: TRBV7-8
d_gene: -
abundance: -
j_gene: TRBJ2-1
CDR3nt: TGTGCCAGCAGCCCGAGCGGTGCCTCCTACAATGAGCAGTTCTTC
CDR3aa: CASSPSGASYNEQFF